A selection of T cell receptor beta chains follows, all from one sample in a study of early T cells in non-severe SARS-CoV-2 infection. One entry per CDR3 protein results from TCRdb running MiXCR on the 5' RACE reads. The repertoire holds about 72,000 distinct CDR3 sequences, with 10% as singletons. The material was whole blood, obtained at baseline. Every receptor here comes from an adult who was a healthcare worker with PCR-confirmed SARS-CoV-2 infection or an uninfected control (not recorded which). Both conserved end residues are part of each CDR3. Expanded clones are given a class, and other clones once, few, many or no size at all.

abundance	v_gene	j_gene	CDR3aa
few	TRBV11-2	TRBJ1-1	CASSLVGAGPEAFF
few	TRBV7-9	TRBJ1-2	CALTDPGYTF
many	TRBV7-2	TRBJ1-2	CASSSPGRILYGYTF
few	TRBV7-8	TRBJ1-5	CASSHSRDSQPQHF
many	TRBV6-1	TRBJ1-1	CASSEGTDFTEAFF
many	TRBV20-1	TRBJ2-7	CSASSHGDSYEQYF
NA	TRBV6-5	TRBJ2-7	CATAPSGATTYEQYF
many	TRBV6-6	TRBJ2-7	CASNIDRSFYEQYF
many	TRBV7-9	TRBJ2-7	CASSLDRVVDYEQYF
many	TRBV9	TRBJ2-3	CASSVASGRGDTQYF
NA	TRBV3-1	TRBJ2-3	CASSQDAPSGFSTDTQYF
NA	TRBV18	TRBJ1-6	CASSATGPSSYNSPLHF
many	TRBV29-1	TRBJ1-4	CSVGGSGTGEKLFF
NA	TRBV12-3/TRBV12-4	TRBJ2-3	CASSPTGDPTDTQYF
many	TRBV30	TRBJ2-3	CAWITRGHTDTQYF
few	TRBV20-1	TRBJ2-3	CSARGSSGLAGAGSTDTQYF
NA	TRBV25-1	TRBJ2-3	CASAVIETSPREF
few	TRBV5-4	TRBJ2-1	CASSQLLGPGDEQFF
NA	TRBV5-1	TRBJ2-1	CASRVTLDEQFF
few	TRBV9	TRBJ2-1	CASSRTGAYNEQFF
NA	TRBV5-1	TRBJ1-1	CASSLGNQDTEAFF
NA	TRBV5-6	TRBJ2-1	CASSLPGTGNNEQFF
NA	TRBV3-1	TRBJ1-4	CASSPDGEKLFF
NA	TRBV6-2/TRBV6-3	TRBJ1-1	CASHARGYTEAFF
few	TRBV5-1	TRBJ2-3	CASSLTSDRGGTDTQYF
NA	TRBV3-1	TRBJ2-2	CASSQMPGSGGELFF
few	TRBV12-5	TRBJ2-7	CASGLPETGKYEQYF
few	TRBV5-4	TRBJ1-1	CASSLGQGRTEAFF